This T cell receptor (beta chain) was documented in a study of glioma-infiltrating T cells. TCR alpha and beta CDR3 regions were amplified from RNA using iRepertoire nested multiplex PCR. Tissue mRNA or PBMC total RNA, about 85-400 ng, went into one-step reverse transcription and amplification. TCRdb re-analysed the multiplex PCR reads in MiXCR, keeping a single row per CDR3 protein. The repertoire holds some 99,000 distinct CDR3 sequences, with 20% to 30% as singletons. Findings and caveats of the study: Above-expected tissue-blood divergence occurred in all gliomas, most in low-grade ones.

This clonotype was observed at least ten times. The antigen remains unidentified. Sequenced: glioma tissue, nonneoplastic brain tissue, or PBMCs (not recorded which). This TCR came from a human donor with low-grade glioma or glioblastoma, undergoing nonglioma brain surgery, or in good health (not recorded which).

CDR3 sequence (DNA): TGTGCCAGCAGCCCTGGACAGGTTCATAATTCACCCCTCCACTTT. Translation: CASSPGQVHNSPLHF. The chain carries TRBV11-2 and TRBJ1-6; 7 positions match TRBD1. The CDR3 extends over 15 amino acids. The V and J ends lost 5 bases and 5 bases, in that order; junction bases with no gene match: 6. Germline lookup yields CDR1 SGHAT and CDR2 FQNNGV.